Following are 13 T cell receptor beta chains from one sample sequenced in a study of control samples from healthy donors and cancer patients. TCRdb's table, derived via immunoSEQ multiplex PCR, lists solely in-frame clones and lacks some. This table holds 110,000 to 150,000 clones, 90% to 95% found once. Sequenced input: blood. All receptors come from a middle-aged man in good health.

The chain carries TRBV27 and TRBJ2-7, with D maybe TRBD1 (5 bases). Trimming cost V 8 bases and J 0 bases, with 14 bases left between them. The CDR3 runs to 14 residues. The V gene's germline CDR1 is MNHEY and CDR2 SMNVEV (reference sequence). The CDR3 spells CASHRTSSSYEQYF. In DNA, the CDR3 is TGTGCCAGCCACCGGACATCAAGCTCCTACGAGCAGTACTTC.

This chain links TRBV6-4 with TRBJ2-7, with 7 bases identical to TRBD2. Germline assignment: CDR1 MRHNA and CDR2 SNTAGT. This CDR3 comprises 17 residues. With 2 bases clipped from V and 3 bases from J, the junction kept 13 bases outside the gene matches. DNA for the CDR3: TGTGCCAGCAGTGACCCACAAAGGGAGGGGAGGATCTACGAGCAGTACTTC. The encoded protein is CASSDPQREGRIYEQYF.

This clone was found once. The J gene is TRBJ2-7, the V gene TRBV19; D is perhaps TRBD1 or TRBD2 (5 bases each). V shed 9 bases and J shed 6 bases, with 15 bases lying between them. This CDR3 is 12 amino acids long. Germline CDR1 LNHDA, CDR2 SQIVND (reference sequence). The CDR3: CASGTGPFEQYF. In DNA, the CDR3 is TGTGCCAGCGGCACGGGGCCGTTCGAGCAGTACTTC.

This chain uses TRBV2 with TRBJ1-1, with 9 bases fitting TRBD1. V trimming: 3 bases; J trimming: 6 bases; junction bases outside the gene matches: 5. This CDR3 contains 14 residues. Germline CDR1 SNHLY, CDR2 FYNNEI. CDR3 nucleotides: TGTGCCAGCAGTGATGCGGACAGGGGATCTGAAGCTTTCTTT. It encodes CASSDADRGSEAFF.

This clone came up once. The V and J genes are TRBV29-1 and TRBJ1-4, with a possible D match to TRBD1 (6 bases). The CDR3 runs to 13 residues. Trimming removed 4 bases at V and 7 bases at J, with 13 bases between. Per the germline V gene, CDR1 is SQVTM and CDR2 is ANQGSEA. DNA of the CDR3: TGCAGCGTTGGGGGGCAGGGCGGTGAAAAACTGTTTTTT. Encoded protein: CSVGGQGGEKLFF.

CDR3: CASSSTRLEAFF. The CDR3 nucleotides are TGTGCCAGCAGCTCGACACGCCTTGAAGCTTTCTTT. The J gene is TRBJ1-1, the V gene TRBV5-6; D remains ambiguous. Germline V gene lookup returns CDR1 SGHDT and CDR2 YYEEEE. This CDR3 comprises 12 residues. The germline V and J ends were trimmed by 3 bases and 7 bases, with 10 bases remaining between them.

This sequence joins TRBV7-9 and TRBJ1-5; D is ambiguous. This CDR3 contains 12 residues. The V gene lost 3 bases and the J gene lost 4 bases, with 4 bases spanning the gap. Germline loops: CDR1 SEHNR, CDR2 FQNEAQ (reference sequence). The chain's CDR3 is CASSLENQPQHF. The CDR3 DNA sequence: TGTGCCAGCAGCTTGGAAAATCAGCCCCAGCATTTT. The complete variable domain, with remaining parts taken from reference TRBV7-9 and TRBJ1-5, reads DTGVSQNPRHKITKRGQNVTFRCDPISEHNRLYWYRQTLGQGPEFLTYFQNEAQLEKSRLLSDRFSAERPKGSFSTLEIQRTEQGDSAMYLCASSLENQPQHFGDGTRLSIL.

Details on this clone: A read error may produce the germline difference seen at one junction end. V usage is TRBV7-2 and J usage is TRBJ2-1, with TRBD2 matching 16 bases. This CDR3 has 14 residues. The germline gives CDR1 SGHTA, CDR2 FQGNSA. Here the CDR3 reads CASSPGLAGGPEVF. CDR3 bases: TGTGCCAGCAGCCCGGGACTAGCGGGGGGGCCCGAGGTCTTC.

This chain uses TRBV5-6 with TRBJ2-7; tentatively, D is TRBD1 (5 bases). V was trimmed by 0 bases and J by 2 bases, leaving 12 bases between them. The CDR3 extends over 15 amino acids. Germline loops: CDR1 SGHDT, CDR2 YYEEEE. CDR3 coding DNA: TGTGCCAGCAGCTTGGGACAGCCCTTAACCTACGAGCAGTACTTC. It codes for CASSLGQPLTYEQYF.

The V and J genes are TRBV29-1 and TRBJ1-2, with 7 bases lining up with TRBD1. Trimming cost V 0 bases and J 1 base; bases outside gene matches: 2. This CDR3 is built from 14 residues. Germline V gene data show CDR1 as SQVTM and CDR2 as ANQGSEA. DNA of the CDR3: TGCAGCGTTGAAGATAGACAGGGTAACTATGGCTACACCTTC. Protein product: CSVEDRQGNYGYTF.

The chain combines TRBV6-1 with TRBJ2-2, with a possible D match to TRBD1 (6 bases). This CDR3 contains 18 residues. Germline V CDR1 and CDR2: MNHNS, SASEGT. V lost 3 bases and J 1 base, leaving 18 bases between the germline ends. The CDR3 bases are TGTGCCAGCAGTGACCGTCTTCACGGGACATTGAACACCGGGGAGCTGTTTTTT. This translates into CASSDRLHGTLNTGELFF.

J is TRBJ1-4 and V is TRBV5-6; D may be TRBD1 (5 bases). Germline lookup yields CDR1 SGHDT and CDR2 YYEEEE. Trimming pared 4 bases from V and 8 bases from J, leaving 18 bases between. This CDR3 region has 15 residues. CDR3 in amino acids: CASSGQGFGMEKLFF. CDR3 nucleotide sequence: TGTGCCAGCAGCGGGCAGGGCTTCGGGATGGAAAAACTGTTTTTT.

The rearrangement links TRBV6-5 to TRBJ2-7, with a tentative D call TRBD2 (5 bases). V lost 7 bases and J lost 9, with 22 bases in between. The germline V gene has CDR1 MNHEY and CDR2 SVGAGI. This CDR3 is 14 amino acids long. CDR3 amino acids: CASTSSAASSVQYF. DNA for the CDR3: TGTGCCAGCACCTCTTCTGCTGCTAGCAGTGTGCAGTACTTC.